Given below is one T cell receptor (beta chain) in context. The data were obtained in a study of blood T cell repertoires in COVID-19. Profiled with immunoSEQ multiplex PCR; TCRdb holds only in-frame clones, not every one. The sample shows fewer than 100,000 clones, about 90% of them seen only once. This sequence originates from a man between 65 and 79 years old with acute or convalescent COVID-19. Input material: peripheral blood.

CDR3: CSASLVLPDRASYEQYF. The DNA for the CDR3 is TGCAGTGCTAGTCTGGTATTGCCCGACAGGGCTTCCTACGAGCAGTACTTC. The chain couples TRBV20-1 to TRBJ2-7; 7 nucleotides match TRBD1. J was trimmed by 1 base and V by 3 bases; bases with no gene match: 15. Germline CDR1 is DFQATT and CDR2 is SNEGSKA (reference sequence). There are 17 residues in the CDR3.